This T cell receptor (beta chain) was sequenced for a study of regulatory T cells in long-lasting Graves disease. In this sample, this clonotype turned up many times. Its antigen remains unidentified. Libraries of TCR beta came from iRepertoire HTBI primers plus Arm-PCR of CDR3 regions. Each CDR3 protein gets one entry after TCRdb re-called the multiplex PCR reads with MiXCR. The sample gives under 350,000 distinct CDR3 sequences, roughly a fifth of which show up once; about 61% is in the top ten. Study results and limitations: Owing to a sample size that was small, accuracy may have been reduced.

Indicated time point: persistent/refractory GD, antithyroid drugs over 5 years with positive TRAb. Making the TCR library involved RNA that had been extracted from PBMCs. Germline assignment: CDR1 GTSNPN and CDR2 SVGIG (reference sequence). The length of the CDR3 is 13 residues. V shed 0 bases and J shed 4 bases, with 9 bases lying between them. V is TRBV30 and J is TRBJ1-2, with D unresolved. The source of this sequence is a female donor with Graves disease. The sample here was peripheral blood mononuclear cells (PBMCs), taken when the disease was refractory, from a patient treated with antithyroid drugs. The DNA of the CDR3 is TGTGCCTGGAGTGTATCTTTCTTCTATGGCTACACCTTC. It specifies CAWSVSFFYGYTF.